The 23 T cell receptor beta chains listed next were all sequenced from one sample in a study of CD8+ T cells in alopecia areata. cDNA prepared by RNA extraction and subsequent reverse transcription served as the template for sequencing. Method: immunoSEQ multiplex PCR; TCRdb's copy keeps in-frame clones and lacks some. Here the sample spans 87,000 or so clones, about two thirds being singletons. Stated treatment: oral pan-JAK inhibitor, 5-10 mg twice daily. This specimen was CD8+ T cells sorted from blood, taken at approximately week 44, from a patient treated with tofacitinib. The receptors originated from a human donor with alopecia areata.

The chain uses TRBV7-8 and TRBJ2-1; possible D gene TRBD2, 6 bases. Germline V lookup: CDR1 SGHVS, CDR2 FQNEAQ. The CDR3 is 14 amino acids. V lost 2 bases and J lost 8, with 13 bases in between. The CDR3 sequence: CASSLRLASDEQFF. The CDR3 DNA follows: TGTGCCAGCAGCTTAAGGCTAGCGTCCGATGAGCAGTTCTTC.

The CDR3 protein is CASSQDRDNTGELFF. CDR3 nucleotide sequence: TGCGCCAGCAGCCAAGACCGAGACAACACCGGGGAGCTGTTTTTT. The chain links TRBV4-3 to TRBJ2-2, with D uncertain. CDR3 length equals 15 residues. V was trimmed by 0 bases and J by 2 bases, leaving 7 bases between them. The germline V gene has CDR1 LGHNA and CDR2 YSLEER.

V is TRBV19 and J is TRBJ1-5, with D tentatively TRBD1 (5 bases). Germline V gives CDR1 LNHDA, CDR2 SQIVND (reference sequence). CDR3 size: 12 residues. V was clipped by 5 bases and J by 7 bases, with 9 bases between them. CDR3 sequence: CASSSDRQPQHF. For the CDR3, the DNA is TGTGCCAGTAGTTCCGACAGACAGCCCCAGCATTTT.

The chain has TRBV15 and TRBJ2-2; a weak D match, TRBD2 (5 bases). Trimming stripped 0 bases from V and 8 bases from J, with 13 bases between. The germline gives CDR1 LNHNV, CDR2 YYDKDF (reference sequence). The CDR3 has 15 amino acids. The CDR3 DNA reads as TGTGCCACCAGCAGAGATCGTTCGACTACTGGGGAGCTGTTTTTT. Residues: CATSRDRSTTGELFF.

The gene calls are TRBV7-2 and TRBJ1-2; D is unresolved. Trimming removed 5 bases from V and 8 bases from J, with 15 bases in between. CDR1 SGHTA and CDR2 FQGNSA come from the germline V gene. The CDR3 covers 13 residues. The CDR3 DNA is TGTGCCAGCAGCCCTACAGTGTTACGAGGCTACACCTTC. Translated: CASSPTVLRGYTF. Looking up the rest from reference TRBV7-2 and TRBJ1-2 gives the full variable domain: GAGVSQSPSNKVTEKGKDVELRCDPISGHTALYWYRQSLGQGLEFLIYFQGNSAPDKSGLPSDRFSAERTGGSVSTLTIQRTQQEDSAVYLCASSPTVLRGYTFGSGTRLTVV.

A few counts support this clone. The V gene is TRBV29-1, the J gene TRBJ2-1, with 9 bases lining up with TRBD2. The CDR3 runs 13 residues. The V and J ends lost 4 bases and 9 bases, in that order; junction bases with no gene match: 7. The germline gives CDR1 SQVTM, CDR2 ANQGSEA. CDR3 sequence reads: CSVVLAGRGEQFF. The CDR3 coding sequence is TGCAGCGTTGTACTAGCGGGCCGGGGTGAGCAGTTCTTC.

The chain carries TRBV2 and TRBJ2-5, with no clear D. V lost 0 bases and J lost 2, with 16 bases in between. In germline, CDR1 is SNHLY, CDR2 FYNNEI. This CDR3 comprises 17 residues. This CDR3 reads CASSEAIFAAVQETQYF. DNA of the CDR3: TGTGCCAGCAGTGAAGCAATTTTCGCGGCTGTACAAGAGACCCAGTACTTC. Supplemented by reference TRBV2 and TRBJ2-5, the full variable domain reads EPEVTQTPSHQVTQMGQEVILRCVPISNHLYFYWYRQILGQKVEFLVSFYNNEISEKSEIFDDQFSVERPDGSNFTLKIRSTKLEDSAMYFCASSEAIFAAVQETQYFGPGTRLLVL.

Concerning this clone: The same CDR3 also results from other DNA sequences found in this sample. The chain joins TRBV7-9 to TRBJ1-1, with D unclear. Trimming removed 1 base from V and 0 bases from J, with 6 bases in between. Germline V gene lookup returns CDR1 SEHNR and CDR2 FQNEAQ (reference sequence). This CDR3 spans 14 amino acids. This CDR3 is CASSLGRMNTEAFF. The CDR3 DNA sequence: TGTGCCAGCAGCTTAGGAAGGATGAACACTGAAGCTTTCTTT.

The CDR3 DNA reads TGTGCCAGCAGCCAAGGACCCGGGAGCTTGAACACTGAAGCTTTCTTT. Residues: CASSQGPGSLNTEAFF. The J gene is TRBJ1-1, the V gene TRBV14, with D uncertain. This CDR3 is 16 amino acids long. Germline CDR1 and CDR2: SGHDN and FVKESK. Trimming shortened V by 1 base and J by 0 bases, and 12 bases separated the two germline ends.

The CDR3 region has the DNA TGCGCCAGCAGCCAAGGGGATCAGGGAGGGGCTTCACCCCTCCACTTT. As protein: CASSQGDQGGASPLHF. The chain couples TRBV4-3 to TRBJ1-6; tentative D call: TRBD1 (5 bases). V lost 1 base to trimming and J lost 9 bases, with 16 bases between them. Germline CDR1 is LGHNA and CDR2 is YSLEER. The CDR3 spans 16 residues.

The CDR3 region has the DNA TGTGCCACCAGCGGACCCGAAAACATTCAGTACTTC. Translating it yields CATSGPENIQYF. The V call is TRBV15, the J call TRBJ2-4; D is uncertain. V gave up 5 bases and J gave up 5 bases, with 7 bases separating them. CDR1 and CDR2 (germline): LNHNV, YYDKDF (reference sequence). The CDR3 totals 12 residues.

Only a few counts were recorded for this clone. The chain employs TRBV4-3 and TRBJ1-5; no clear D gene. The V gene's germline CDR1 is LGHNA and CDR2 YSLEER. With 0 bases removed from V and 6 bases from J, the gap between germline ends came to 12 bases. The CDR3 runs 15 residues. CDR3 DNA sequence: TGCGCCAGCAGCCAAGATTCGTTGGGTGTTCAGCCCCAGCATTTT. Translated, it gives CASSQDSLGVQPQHF.

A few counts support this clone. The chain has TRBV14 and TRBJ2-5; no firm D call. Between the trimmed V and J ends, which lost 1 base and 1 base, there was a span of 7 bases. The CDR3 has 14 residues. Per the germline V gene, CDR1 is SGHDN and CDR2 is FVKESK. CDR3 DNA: TGTGCCAGCAGCCAAGGGGCTAGCCAAGAGACCCAGTACTTC. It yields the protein CASSQGASQETQYF.

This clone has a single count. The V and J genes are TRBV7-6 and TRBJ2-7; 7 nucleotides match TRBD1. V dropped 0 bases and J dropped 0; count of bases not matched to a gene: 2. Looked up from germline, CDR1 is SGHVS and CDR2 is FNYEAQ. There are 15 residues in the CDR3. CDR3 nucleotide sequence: TGTGCCAGCAGCTTAGCGACAGGGATCTCCTACGAGCAGTACTTC. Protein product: CASSLATGISYEQYF.

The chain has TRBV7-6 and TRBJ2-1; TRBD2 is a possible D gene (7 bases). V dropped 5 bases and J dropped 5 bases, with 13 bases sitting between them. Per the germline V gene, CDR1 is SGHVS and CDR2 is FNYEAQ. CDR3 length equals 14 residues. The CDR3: CASSLRGPHNEQFF. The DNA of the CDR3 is TGTGCCAGCAGCCTGCGGGGGCCGCACAATGAGCAGTTCTTC.

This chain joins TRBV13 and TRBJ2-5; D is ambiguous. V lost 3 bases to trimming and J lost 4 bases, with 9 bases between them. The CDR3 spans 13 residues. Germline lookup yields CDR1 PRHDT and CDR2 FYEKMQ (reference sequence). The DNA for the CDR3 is TGTGCCAGCAGCTTTTACCCGGGAGAGACCCAGTACTTC. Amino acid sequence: CASSFYPGETQYF.

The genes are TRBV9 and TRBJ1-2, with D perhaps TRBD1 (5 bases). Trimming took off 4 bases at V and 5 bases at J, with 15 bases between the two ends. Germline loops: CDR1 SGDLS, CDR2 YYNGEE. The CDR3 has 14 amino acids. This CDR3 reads CASSPAGTPYGYTF. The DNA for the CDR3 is TGTGCCAGCAGCCCTGCCGGGACCCCTTATGGCTACACCTTC. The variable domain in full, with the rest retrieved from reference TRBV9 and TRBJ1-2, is DSGVTQTPKHLITATGQRVTLRCSPRSGDLSVYWYQQSLDQGLQFLIQYYNGEERAKGNILERFSAQQFPDLHSELNLSSLELGDSALYFCASSPAGTPYGYTFGSGTRLTVV.

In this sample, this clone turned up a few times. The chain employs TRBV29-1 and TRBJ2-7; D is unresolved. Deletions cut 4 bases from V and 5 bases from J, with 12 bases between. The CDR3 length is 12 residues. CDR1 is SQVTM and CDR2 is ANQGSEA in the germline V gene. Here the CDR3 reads CSVAVETHEQYF. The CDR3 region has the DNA TGCAGCGTTGCGGTGGAGACCCACGAGCAGTACTTC.

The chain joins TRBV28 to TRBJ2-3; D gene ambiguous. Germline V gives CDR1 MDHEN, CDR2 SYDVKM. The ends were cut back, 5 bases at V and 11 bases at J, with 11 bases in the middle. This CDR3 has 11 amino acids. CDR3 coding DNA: TGTGCCAGCAGTCCATCGGTCGGGCAGTATTTT. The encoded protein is CASSPSVGQYF.

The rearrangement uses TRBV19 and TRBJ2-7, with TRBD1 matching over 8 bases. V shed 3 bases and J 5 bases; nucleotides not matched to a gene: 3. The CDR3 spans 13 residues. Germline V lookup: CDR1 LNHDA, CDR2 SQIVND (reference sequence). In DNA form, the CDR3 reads TGTGCCAGTAGTATTGCAGGGGGCAACGAGCAGTACTTC. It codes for CASSIAGGNEQYF.

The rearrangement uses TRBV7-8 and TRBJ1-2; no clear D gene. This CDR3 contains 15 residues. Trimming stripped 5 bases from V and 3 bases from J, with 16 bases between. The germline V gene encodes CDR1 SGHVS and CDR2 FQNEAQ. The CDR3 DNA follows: TGTGCCAGCAGCCTCGCCCCGACGGAGGACTATGGCTACACCTTC. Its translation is CASSLAPTEDYGYTF.

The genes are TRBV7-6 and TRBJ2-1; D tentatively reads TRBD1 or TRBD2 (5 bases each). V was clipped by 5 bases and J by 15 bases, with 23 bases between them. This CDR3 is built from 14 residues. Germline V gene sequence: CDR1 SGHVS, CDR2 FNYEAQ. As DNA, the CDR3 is TGTGCCAGCAGCCCCGGAACCGGGACGCCTGAGGGGTTCTTC. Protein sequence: CASSPGTGTPEGFF.

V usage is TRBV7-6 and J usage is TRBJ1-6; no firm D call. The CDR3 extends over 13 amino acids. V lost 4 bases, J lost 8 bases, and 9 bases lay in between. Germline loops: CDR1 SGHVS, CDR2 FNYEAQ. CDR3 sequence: CASSSGVDSPLHF. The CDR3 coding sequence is TGTGCCAGCAGCTCCGGGGTCGATTCACCCCTCCACTTT.